This entry lists 3 T cell receptor beta chains sequenced from one sample in a study of control samples from healthy donors and cancer patients. Data came from immunoSEQ multiplex PCR; TCRdb stores just in-frame clones and leaves some out. Of 350,000 to 450,000 clones listed, 90% are singletons. The specimen sequenced was PBMCs. Receptor source: a man aged 35 to 55 with head and neck cancer.

This clone occurred many times. The chain couples TRBV7-2 to TRBJ2-7; 8 bases line up with TRBD2. V was pared by 4 bases and J by 5 bases, with 4 bases of the junction left unmatched. The CDR3 runs 13 residues. Germline CDR1 reads SGHTA; CDR2 reads FQGNSA. The CDR3 nucleotides read TGTGCCAGCAGCTACGCGGGGGGCCACGAGCAGTACTTC. Its protein is CASSYAGGHEQYF.

In this sample, this clone turned up once. The rearrangement links TRBV3-1 (or the pseudogene TRBV3-2) to TRBJ2-7; D unclear. CDR1 is LGHDT and CDR2 is YNNKEL in the germline V gene (reference sequence). Trimming removed 4 bases at V and 6 bases at J, with 10 bases between. The CDR3 has 12 amino acids. In DNA form, the CDR3 reads TGTGCCAGCAGCCTCCAACCTGGCGAGCAGTACTTC. This gives the protein CASSLQPGEQYF.

There are a few counts of this clone. The rearrangement uses TRBV9 and TRBJ2-5; D not certain. The V end lost 0 bases, the J end lost 5 bases, and 14 bases lay between the germline ends. Germline V gives CDR1 SGDLS, CDR2 YYNGEE. The CDR3 has 15 residues. The CDR3 reads CASSVGARPSETQYF. Here the CDR3 DNA reads TGTGCCAGCAGCGTAGGCGCCAGGCCATCGGAGACCCAGTACTTC.